This T cell receptor (beta chain) was obtained from a study of blood T cell repertoires in COVID-19 (dated by TCRdb to 2018 to 2020). Study-level background: Samples from collaborators originated in the United States, Italy and Spain and spanned both the acute and convalescent phases of COVID-19. HLA class I and class II types, where available, came from metadata supplied by the sample provider rather than from assay-based typing. Samples came from the ongoing ImmuneRACE study (first 160 participants) plus 1,254 subjects from 6 global collaborators. The repertoires were released in a freely available public database intended as a resource for research on the immune response to SARS-CoV-2. Deeply sampled blood TCRbeta repertoires from subjects exposed to, actively infected with, or recovered from COVID-19 were included in the dataset. A de-identified subject ID, COVID-19 status, age in years and sex were almost always included in the sample metadata. The material from the prospective study consisted of cDNA or gDNA derived from T cells, B-cell-depleted T cells, or PBMCs. Broader findings and caveats from the paper: The quantity of clinical and demographic metadata differed by source and by participant and was supplied without curation.

TCRbeta CDR3 regions were amplified from genomic DNA using the immunoSEQ Assay, a bias-controlled multiplex PCR. From the authors' description of their analysis: The number of nucleated cells in each sample was estimated by amplification of reference gene primers within the assay. To quantify the absolute abundance of each unique TCRbeta CDR3 rearrangement, sequence reads were collapsed and filtered. For each sample, productive Simpson clonality was calculated as the square root of Simpson's diversity index across productive rearrangements. This is the immuneACCESS table as TCRdb keeps it, with only in-frame sequences that have V and J called. A part of the clones is gone; compared with another copy, unresolved V genes explain less than half, and the rest is unexplained. D and trimming come from the DNA, and the V and J calls and clone size come from that table. This sample holds around 130,000 clones; more than 80% were observed only once. The ten largest clones take up about 12% of the sample.

As to this clone: Its antigen remains undetermined. Base quality data are lacking; no much larger clone is found one base away.

Between the V and J ends, shortened by 7 bases and 1 base respectively, the junction contains 11 bases. As encoded in the germline V gene (reference sequence), CDR1 is SEHNR while CDR2 is FQNEAQ. The cysteine opens and the phenylalanine closes a CDR3 of 14 amino acids. Only the CDR3 region is kept as DNA, spanning 42 bases read in frame from base 1. Each collaborating institution followed its own protocols to collect whole blood in K2EDTA tubes. Collaborator samples were shipped for TCRbeta analysis as frozen whole blood, isolated PBMCs, or DNA extracted from either sample type. The TCR originated in an older woman with acute or convalescent COVID-19. The material sequenced was peripheral blood. The sequence is built from TRBV7-9 and TRBJ1-3; no D gene can be assigned with confidence. The CDR3 region: CASINDFSGNTIYF. The nucleotide sequence reads as follows: TGTGCCAGCATCAATGACTTTTCTGGAAACACCATATATTTT.